This T cell receptor (beta chain) was identified during a study of beta chain features in type 1 diabetes. The table lists this clone with a few counts. This sample also contains other DNA sequences that code for the same CDR3. The sequenced template was cDNA made from the entire isolated RNA. Measured with immunoSEQ multiplex PCR; TCRdb has only the in-frame clones, and not every one. Of about 250,000 clones in the sample, roughly an eighth are singletons; the top ten hold about 0.03%. This CDR3 comprises 15 residues. CDR1 and CDR2 from the germline V gene are SGHRS and YFSETQ. V lost 0 bases and J lost 4; bases outside the gene matches: 4.

The chain is built from TRBV5-1 and TRBJ2-3, with TRBD1 identical over 8 bases. This TCR derives from a middle-aged woman in good health. Sequencing input: naive CD4+ T cells from blood. In DNA form, the CDR3 reads TGCGCCAGCAGCTTGGGCGGACAGGGTGCAGATACGCAGTATTTT. Translated, it gives CASSLGGQGADTQYF.